Detailed here is one T cell receptor beta chain. The antigen remains unidentified. The sample belongs to a study of CD8+ T cells in alopecia areata. Study findings and constraints: Lesional scalp displayed greater clonality than normal scalp, most notably in alopecia totalis/universalis.

cDNA serving as the sequencing template came from extracted, reverse transcribed RNA. TCRdb's copy holds only in-frame clones and misses some; the assay was immunoSEQ multiplex PCR. The data contain about 220,000 clones, more than 45% of them singletons. Treatment given: oral pan-JAK inhibitor, 5-10 mg twice daily. The sequenced sample was CD4+ T cells sorted from blood, obtained at week 4, from a patient treated with tofacitinib. This clonotype was sampled from a human donor with alopecia areata.

In nucleotides, the CDR3 is TGTGCCACCAGTATAGACAGGGGTATAACTGAAGCTTTCTTT. Translating it yields CATSIDRGITEAFF. The chain carries TRBV15 and TRBJ1-1; 8 nucleotides match TRBD1. The germline V gene has CDR1 LNHNV and CDR2 YYDKDF (reference sequence). V lost 6 bases and J lost 5; bases outside the gene matches: 8. The CDR3 consists of 14 residues.